The 23 T cell receptor beta chains below come from one sample, sequenced in a study of cytomegalovirus exposure and HLA in healthy donors (dated by TCRdb to 2015 to 2018). The method was the immunoSEQ multiplex PCR assay. A mixture of 60 forward primers for TCR Vbeta segments and 13 reverse primers for TCR Jbeta segments was used in the multiplex PCR. The clones in this table, taken by TCRdb from immuneACCESS, are in-frame only. Not every clone is retained; where verified, under half of the shortfall comes from an unresolved V gene, and the cause of the rest is unknown. The sample's records list around 65,000 clones. The ten largest clones capture around 15% of the sample. The specimen was PBMCs. The receptors shown here come from a boy aged 5 to 17 in good health and CMV-seronegative.

The gene calls are TRBV27 and TRBJ1-1, with 7 bases lining up with TRBD1. The germline V gene has CDR1 MNHEY and CDR2 SMNVEV (reference sequence). The CDR3 contains 14 residues. With 7 bases clipped from V and 5 bases from J, the junction kept 10 bases outside the gene matches. CDR3 nucleotide sequence: TGTGCCAGCACCCCGGGACAGAGTTCAACTGAAGCTTTCTTT. Translated, it gives CASTPGQSSTEAFF.

This sequence joins TRBV5-6 and TRBJ1-1; possible D gene TRBD1, 5 bases. V was shortened by 3 bases and J by 4 bases, with 19 bases between the two germline ends. The CDR3 has 16 residues. Germline CDR1 reads SGHDT; CDR2 reads YYEEEE. This CDR3 reads CASSSGELGGLTEAFF. The DNA of the CDR3 is TGTGCCAGCAGCTCCGGTGAGCTCGGGGGTCTCACTGAAGCTTTCTTT.

The genes are TRBV6-5 and TRBJ2-7; 7 nucleotides align to TRBD2. The CDR3 sequence is 15 residues long. Losses at the gene ends were 6 bases for V and 3 bases for J; bases not matched to a gene: 11. Per the germline V gene, CDR1 is MNHEY and CDR2 is SVGAGI. The CDR3 protein is CASSSVTGTNYEQYF. CDR3 DNA sequence: TGTGCCAGCAGCTCCGTAACCGGGACTAACTACGAGCAGTACTTC.

This chain joins TRBV18 and TRBJ2-7, with D unresolved. Per the germline V gene, CDR1 is KGHSH and CDR2 is LQKENI. This CDR3 contains 14 residues. Trimming pared 1 base from V and 2 bases from J, leaving 9 bases between. CDR3 region: CASSPQADAYEQYF. The DNA of the CDR3 is TGTGCCAGCTCACCACAGGCGGATGCCTACGAGCAGTACTTC.

As to this clone: The same CDR3 also results from other DNA sequences found in this sample. The V and J genes are TRBV30 and TRBJ2-1, with TRBD2 matching over 14 bases. The CDR3 runs to 14 residues. Trimming took 3 bases from V and 9 from J; bases not matched to a gene: 4. Germline loops: CDR1 GTSNPN, CDR2 SVGIG (reference sequence). Here the CDR3 reads CAWRTSGGAREQFF. CDR3 in DNA: TGTGCCTGGAGGACTAGCGGGGGGGCCCGTGAGCAGTTCTTC.

The chain is built from TRBV6-4 and TRBJ1-2; D is perhaps TRBD1 (6 bases). The CDR3 contains 13 residues. V shed 6 bases and J shed 0 bases, with 8 bases lying between them. Germline assignment: CDR1 MRHNA and CDR2 SNTAGT. In DNA, the CDR3 is TGTGCCAGCAGCAGGGGTACTAACTATGGCTACACCTTC. It specifies CASSRGTNYGYTF.

The chain carries TRBV18 and TRBJ1-2; D possibly corresponds to TRBD1 (6 bases). This CDR3 has 17 amino acids. Trimming pared 0 bases from V and 4 bases from J, leaving 18 bases between. Looked up from germline, CDR1 is KGHSH and CDR2 is LQKENI. The CDR3 sequence: CASSPPGRQEESYGYTF. The CDR3 DNA follows: TGTGCCAGCTCACCACCGGGAAGACAGGAGGAAAGCTATGGCTACACCTTC.

This sequence joins TRBV27 and TRBJ2-7; 9 nucleotides match TRBD2. CDR3 length equals 14 residues. Germline V CDR1 and CDR2: MNHEY, SMNVEV (reference sequence). V shed 5 bases and J 9 bases; nucleotides not matched to a gene: 11. The CDR3 DNA follows: TGTGCCAGCAGTCTTGGGTCTAGCGGGGCGTTGCAGTACTTC. Its translation is CASSLGSSGALQYF.

With respect to this clone: Different DNA sequences within this sample yield the same CDR3. The chain recombines TRBV5-1 with TRBJ1-4; D might be TRBD1 (6 bases). The germline V gene has CDR1 SGHRS and CDR2 YFSETQ. CDR3 length: 14 residues. Between the trimmed V and J ends, which lost 1 base and 6 bases, there was a span of 10 bases. The CDR3 sequence: CASSLRGGDEKLFF. For the CDR3, the DNA is TGCGCCAGCAGCTTGAGGGGGGGCGATGAAAAACTGTTTTTT.

The V call is TRBV7-2, the J call TRBJ1-4; 7 positions match TRBD1. From germline, CDR1 is SGHTA and CDR2 FQGNSA. Germline trimming cut 5 bases from V and 7 bases from J; bases unmatched to any gene: 13. CDR3 length: 16 residues. The CDR3: CASSLTLTGVGEKLFF. DNA for the CDR3: TGTGCCAGCAGCCTAACCCTAACAGGGGTAGGTGAAAAACTGTTTTTT.

As DNA, the CDR3 is TGTGCCAGCAGCTATCGACTAGCGGAAAACAATGAGCAGTTCTTC. Protein product: CASSYRLAENNEQFF. The rearrangement uses TRBV7-7 and TRBJ2-1; 9 nucleotides line up with TRBD2. Trimming removed 4 bases from V and 5 bases from J; junction bases left unmatched: 6. CDR1 is SSHAT and CDR2 is FNYEAQ in the germline V gene (reference sequence). The CDR3 extends over 15 amino acids.

J is TRBJ1-2 and V is TRBV19, with TRBD1 matching 7 bases. The CDR3 runs 16 residues. J gave up 1 base and V 7 bases, and 12 bases lay outside the gene matches. Germline CDR1 is LNHDA and CDR2 is SQIVND (reference sequence). The CDR3 sequence is CASIQLGTANNYGYTF. The DNA of the CDR3 is TGTGCCAGTATCCAGCTCGGGACAGCCAATAACTATGGCTACACCTTC.

The chain carries TRBV4-2 and TRBJ2-5; the match to TRBD1 covers 9 bases. The CDR3 totals 14 residues. Germline loops: CDR1 LGHNA, CDR2 YNFKEQ. V dropped 4 bases and J dropped 4; count of bases not matched to a gene: 4. CDR3 coding DNA: TGTGCCAGCAGCCTCGGACAGGGGAGAGAGACCCAGTACTTC. Amino acid sequence: CASSLGQGRETQYF.

V is TRBV30 and J is TRBJ2-1; TRBD2 agrees at 8 bases. V lost 6 bases, J lost 0 bases, and 7 bases stayed unmatched. Germline V gives CDR1 GTSNPN, CDR2 SVGIG (reference sequence). The CDR3 covers 15 residues. This CDR3 reads CACPSGSSSYNEQFF. The CDR3 DNA sequence: TGTGCCTGCCCTAGCGGGTCCAGCTCCTACAATGAGCAGTTCTTC.

This sequence joins TRBV7-3 and TRBJ2-1; 8 nucleotides line up with TRBD2. Trimming cost V 1 base and J 4 bases; bases outside gene matches: 3. CDR1 SGHTA and CDR2 FQGTGA come from the germline V gene. The length of the CDR3 is 15 residues. CDR3: CASSLNSGAYNEQFF. The CDR3, as DNA: TGTGCCAGCAGCTTAAATAGCGGGGCTTACAATGAGCAGTTCTTC.

The CDR3 DNA follows: TGTGCCAGCTCACCCTCGGGGGGCGGGCAGCCCCAGCATTTT. It translates to CASSPSGGGQPQHF. The chain employs TRBV18 and TRBJ1-5; D is possibly TRBD1 (6 bases). V was trimmed by 3 bases and J by 7 bases, leaving 13 bases between them. Germline V gene lookup returns CDR1 KGHSH and CDR2 LQKENI. This CDR3 is built from 14 residues.

The chain employs TRBV10-1 and TRBJ2-1; 11 nucleotides line up with TRBD2. Germline assignment: CDR1 WNHNN and CDR2 SYGVQD (reference sequence). CDR3 length: 15 amino acids. J was trimmed by 7 bases and V by 2 bases; bases with no gene match: 4. CDR3 bases: TGCGCCAGCAGTGAGCCTAGCGGGGGGACTAATGAGCAGTTCTTC. Amino acids: CASSEPSGGTNEQFF.

This CDR3 is CASSSGGSSGELFF. CDR3 DNA sequence: TGTGCCAGCAGTAGCGGGGGTTCGTCCGGGGAGCTGTTTTTT. The J gene is TRBJ2-2, the V gene TRBV27; TRBD2 matches at 8 bases. CDR1 and CDR2 from the germline V gene are MNHEY and SMNVEV (reference sequence). After removal of 5 bases from V and 6 bases from J, the junction contained 5 bases not matched to a gene. The length of the CDR3 is 14 residues.

The CDR3 here is CASSLGGFNEQFF. The CDR3 nucleotides are TGTGCCAGCAGCTTAGGCGGATTCAATGAGCAGTTCTTC. The J gene is TRBJ2-1, the V gene TRBV7-9; D call uncertain. The V and J ends lost 1 base and 6 bases respectively, with 7 bases between them. The CDR3 consists of 13 residues. CDR1 SEHNR and CDR2 FQNEAQ come from the germline V gene (reference sequence). Looking up the rest from reference TRBV7-9 and TRBJ2-1 gives the full variable domain: DTGVSQNPRHKITKRGQNVTFRCDPISEHNRLYWYRQTLGQGPEFLTYFQNEAQLEKSRLLSDRFSAERPKGSFSTLEIQRTEQGDSAMYLCASSLGGFNEQFFGPGTRLTVL.

The rearrangement joins TRBV29-1 to TRBJ1-1; D ambiguous. The CDR3 has 14 amino acids. Germline loops: CDR1 SQVTM, CDR2 ANQGSEA. Trimming left V 4 bases short and J 4 bases short, with 16 bases between. As DNA, the CDR3 is TGCAGCGTTGGGGCTGCTGCACTCCGCACTGAAGCTTTCTTT. It translates to CSVGAAALRTEAFF.

The J gene is TRBJ2-7, the V gene TRBV29-1; D remains unclear. This CDR3 region has 9 residues. Germline CDR1 and CDR2: SQVTM and ANQGSEA. With 1 base removed from V and 7 bases from J, the gap between germline ends came to 2 bases. The CDR3 here is CSVEVEQYF. The CDR3 DNA is TGCAGCGTTGAAGTAGAGCAGTACTTC.

The V and J genes are TRBV27 and TRBJ2-7; TRBD2 aligns across 8 bases. The CDR3 totals 14 residues. J gave up 2 bases and V 1 base, and 1 base lay outside the gene matches. The germline gives CDR1 MNHEY, CDR2 SMNVEV (reference sequence). Here the CDR3 reads CASSLWRGAYEQYF. Here the CDR3 DNA reads TGTGCCAGCAGTTTATGGCGGGGGGCCTACGAGCAGTACTTC.

The J gene is TRBJ1-1, the V gene TRBV7-9; 7 bases line up with TRBD1. The germline CDR1 and CDR2 sequences are SEHNR and FQNEAQ (reference sequence). This CDR3 comprises 14 residues. V gave up 1 base and J gave up 1 base; unmatched junction bases: 0. The CDR3 region has the DNA TGTGCCAGCAGCTTAGGACAGGGGAACACTGAAGCTTTCTTT. Protein product: CASSLGQGNTEAFF.